This T cell receptor beta chain was profiled in a study of response to subunit inactivated influenza vaccine. One entry per CDR3 protein results from TCRdb running MiXCR on the RT-PCR reads. Counted here are 650,000 or so distinct CDR3 sequences, less than 15% occurring once; the ten biggest clones make up approximately 7.6%. The germline V and J ends were trimmed by 1 base and 13 bases, with 5 bases remaining between them. The CDR3 contains 11 residues. Study-wide findings and caveats: With each seasonal influenza vaccination, the authors suggested, few new T cells are recruited.

This clonotype was observed a few times. Its antigen is unidentified. The chain links TRBV12-3 or TRBV12-4 to TRBJ1-6; D ambiguous. The clonotype was recovered from a man between 50 and 59 years old who received an inactivated influenza vaccine. Material: PBMCs from blood, obtained approximately 15 days before vaccination. For the CDR3, the DNA is TGTGCCAGCAGTTTAGGGGTCCCCCTCCACTTT. Residues: CASSLGVPLHF.